These 3 T cell receptor beta chains share one sample of origin, sequenced in a study of cytomegalovirus exposure and HLA in healthy donors. Use of 60 Vbeta and 13 Jbeta primers characterized the PCR. Method: immunoSEQ multiplex PCR; TCRdb's copy keeps in-frame clones and lacks some. In the table there are over 130,000 clones, 70% of which are singletons. Input material: PBMCs. These receptors came from a woman under 40 in good health and CMV-seronegative.

The rearrangement uses TRBV4-1 and TRBJ1-1; D might be TRBD1 (5 bases). V gave up 3 bases and J gave up 11 bases, with 22 bases separating them. Germline assignment: CDR1 MGHRA and CDR2 YSYEKL. The CDR3 extends over 15 amino acids. The CDR3 nucleotides read TGCGCCAGCAGCCACGAAAGACAAAGGGGCTTTAGGGCTTTCTTT. The encoded protein is CASSHERQRGFRAFF.

J is TRBJ1-4 and V is TRBV10-3, with D tentatively TRBD1 (5 bases). The CDR3 sequence is 14 residues long. CDR1 is ENHRY, CDR2 SYGVKD, per germline. Deletions cut 3 bases from V and 8 bases from J, with 13 bases between. CDR3 residues: CAISEHGGGEKLFF. CDR3 sequence (DNA): TGTGCCATCAGTGAACACGGGGGAGGGGAAAAACTGTTTTTT.

The V and J genes are TRBV28 and TRBJ1-2; 8 bases align to TRBD1. V dropped 6 bases and J dropped 2; count of bases not matched to a gene: 8. Germline CDR1 MDHEN, CDR2 SYDVKM. This CDR3 comprises 15 residues. CDR3 in DNA: TGTGCCAGCAGGCATCGACAGGGGCCCAACTATGGCTACACCTTC. It translates to CASRHRQGPNYGYTF.